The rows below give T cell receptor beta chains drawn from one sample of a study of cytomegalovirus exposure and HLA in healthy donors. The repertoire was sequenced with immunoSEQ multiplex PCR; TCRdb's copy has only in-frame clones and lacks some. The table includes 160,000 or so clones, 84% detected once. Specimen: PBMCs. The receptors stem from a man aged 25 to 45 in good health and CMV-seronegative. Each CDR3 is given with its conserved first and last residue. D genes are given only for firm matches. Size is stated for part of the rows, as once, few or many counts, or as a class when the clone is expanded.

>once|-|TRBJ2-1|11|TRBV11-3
CASSFSNEQFF
TGTGCCAGCAGCTTCTCCAATGAGCAGTTCTTC
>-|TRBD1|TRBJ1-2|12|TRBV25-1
CASRDRGRGYTF
TGTGCCAGCAGAGACAGGGGGCGAGGCTACACCTTC
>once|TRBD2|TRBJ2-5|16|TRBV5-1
CASSPGLAGALETQYF
TGCGCCAGCAGCCCAGGACTAGCGGGAGCTTTGGAGACCCAGTACTTC
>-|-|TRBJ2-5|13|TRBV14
CASSQTGSYEQYF
TGTGCCAGCAGCCAAACAGGTTCCTACGAGCAATACTTC
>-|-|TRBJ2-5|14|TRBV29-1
CSVGSPHEVGTQYF
TGCAGCGTTGGTTCCCCTCACGAAGTCGGGACCCAGTACTTC
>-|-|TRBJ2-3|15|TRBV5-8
CASSLSPGGTDTQYF
TGTGCCAGCAGCTTGTCCCCAGGGGGCACAGATACGCAGTATTTT
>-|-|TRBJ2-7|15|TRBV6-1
CASSLHDRRVYEQYF
TGTGCCAGCAGTCTACATGACAGGCGAGTATACGAGCAGTACTTC
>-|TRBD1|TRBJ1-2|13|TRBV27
CASRWTGGDGYTF
TGTGCCAGCAGATGGACAGGGGGGGATGGCTACACCTTC
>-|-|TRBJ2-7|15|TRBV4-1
CASSQGRAGTYEQYF
TGCGCCAGCAGCCAAGGACGGGCAGGGACCTACGAGCAGTACTTC
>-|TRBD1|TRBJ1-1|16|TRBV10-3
CAISESRGRLSTEAFF
TGTGCCATCAGTGAGTCGAGGGGGCGTCTCTCCACTGAAGCTTTCTTT
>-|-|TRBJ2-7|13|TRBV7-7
CASSPGGSYEQYF
TGTGCTAGCAGCCCAGGGGGGTCCTACGAGCAGTACTTC
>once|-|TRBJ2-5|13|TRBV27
CASSFSSQETQYF
TGTGCCAGCAGTTTTTCTAGCCAAGAGACCCAGTACTTC
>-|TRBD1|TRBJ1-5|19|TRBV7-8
CASSLVTGGGIGSNQPQHF
TGTGCCAGCAGCTTAGTGACAGGGGGCGGGATCGGTAGCAATCAGCCCCAGCATTTT
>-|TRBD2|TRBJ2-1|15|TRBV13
CASRRTSGGMDEQFF
TGTGCCAGTAGACGGACTAGCGGGGGTATGGATGAGCAGTTCTTC
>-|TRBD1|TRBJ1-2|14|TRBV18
CASSPDRGDYGYTF
TGTGCCAGCTCCCCGGACAGGGGTGACTATGGCTACACCTTC
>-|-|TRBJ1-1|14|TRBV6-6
CASKDWGVNTEAFF
TGTGCCAGCAAGGATTGGGGGGTGAACACTGAAGCTTTCTTT
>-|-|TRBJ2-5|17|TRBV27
CASRVGGLTGAEETQYF
TGTGCCAGCAGAGTTGGGGGACTAACGGGGGCCGAAGAGACCCAGTACTTC
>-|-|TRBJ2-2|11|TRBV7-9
CTSSLSRELFF
TGTACCAGCAGCTTAAGCCGGGAGCTGTTTTTT
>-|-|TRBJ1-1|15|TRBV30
CAWSSREGPEVALPF
TGTGCCTGGAGCTCTAGGGAGGGGCCCGAAGTGGCCCTACCTTTT
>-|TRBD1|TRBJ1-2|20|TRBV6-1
CASSGQQGGSRGGRIYGYTF
TGTGCCAGCAGTGGACAACAGGGGGGCTCGCGGGGTGGGAGAATCTATGGCTACACCTTC
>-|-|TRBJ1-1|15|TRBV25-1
CASSDSLGMNTEAFF
TGTGCCAGCAGTGACAGCCTGGGCATGAACACTGAAGCTTTCTTT
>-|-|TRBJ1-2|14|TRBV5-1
CASSREAGPSGYTF
TGCGCCAGCAGCCGGGAGGCAGGGCCCAGTGGCTACACCTTC
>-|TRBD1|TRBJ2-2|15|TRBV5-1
CASNQGGTGAGELFF
TGCGCCAGCAACCAGGGTGGGACAGGTGCCGGGGAGCTGTTTTTT
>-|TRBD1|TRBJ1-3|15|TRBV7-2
CASSLTGTAGNTIYF
TGTGCCAGCAGCTTGACCGGGACAGCAGGAAACACCATATATTTT
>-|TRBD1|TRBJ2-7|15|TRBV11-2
CASSLGTGGSYEQYF
TGTGCCAGCAGCTTAGGGACAGGGGGTTCCTACGAGCAGTACTTC
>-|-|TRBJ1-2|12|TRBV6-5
CASSSSGGGYTF
TGTGCCAGCAGTTCCTCCGGGGGTGGCTACACCTTC
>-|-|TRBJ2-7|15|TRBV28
CASSPIWGVGHEQYF
TGTGCCAGCAGTCCTATCTGGGGGGTTGGGCACGAGCAGTACTTC
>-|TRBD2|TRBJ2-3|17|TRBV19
CASSIRGLAGSTDTQYF
TGTGCCAGTAGTATAAGGGGACTAGCGGGAAGCACAGATACGCAGTATTTT
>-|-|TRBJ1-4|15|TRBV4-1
CASSPMGRDNEKLFF
TGCGCCAGCAGCCCAATGGGGCGGGACAATGAAAAACTGTTTTTT
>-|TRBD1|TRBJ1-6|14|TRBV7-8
CASSRDRVYSPLHF
TGTGCCAGCAGCCGAGACAGGGTCTATTCACCCCTCCACTTT
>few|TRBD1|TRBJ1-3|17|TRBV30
CAWTLDRGSFSGNTIYF
TGTGCCTGGACCCTGGACAGGGGAAGTTTCTCTGGAAACACCATATATTTT
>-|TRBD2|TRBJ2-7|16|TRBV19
CASSISGRDSSYEQYF
TGTGCCAGTAGTATATCCGGGAGGGATAGCTCCTACGAGCAGTACTTC
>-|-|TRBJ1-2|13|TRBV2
CASSRAPNYGYTF
TGTGCCAGCAGCAGGGCACCCAACTATGGCTACACCTTC
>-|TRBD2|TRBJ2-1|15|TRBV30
CAWSEGWGGDDEQFF
TGTGCCTGGAGTGAGGGGTGGGGGGGGGACGATGAGCAGTTCTTC
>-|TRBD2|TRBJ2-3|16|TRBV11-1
CASSLGTSGSSDTQYF
TGTGCCAGCAGCCTTGGTACTAGCGGTTCTTCAGATACGCAGTATTTT
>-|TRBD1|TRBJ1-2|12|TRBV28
CASSSDRYGYTF
TGTGCCAGCAGTTCGGACAGGTATGGCTACACCTTC
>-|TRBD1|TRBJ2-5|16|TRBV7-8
CASSLAIGQGQETQYF
TGTGCCAGCAGCTTAGCGATTGGACAGGGGCAAGAGACCCAGTACTTC
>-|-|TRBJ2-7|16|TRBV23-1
CASVTTYRSGKDEQYF
TGCGCCAGCGTAACTACATACAGGTCGGGTAAGGACGAGCAGTACTTC
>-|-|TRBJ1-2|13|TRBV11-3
CASSFPQGYGYTF
TGTGCCAGCAGCTTTCCCCAGGGCTATGGCTACACCTTC
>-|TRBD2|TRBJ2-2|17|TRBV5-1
CASSAGTSGSRAGELFF
TGCGCCAGCAGCGCCGGGACTAGCGGGAGCCGTGCCGGGGAGCTGTTTTTT
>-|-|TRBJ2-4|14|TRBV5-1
CASSSTGRENIQYF
TGCGCCAGCAGCTCCACAGGGAGAGAAAACATTCAGTACTTC
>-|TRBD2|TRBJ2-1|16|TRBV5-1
CASSSSTSGGYNEQFF
TGCGCCAGCAGCTCCTCGACTAGCGGGGGATACAATGAGCAGTTCTTC
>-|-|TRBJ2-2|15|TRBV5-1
CASGSTGSIVGELFF
TGCGCCAGCGGATCCACAGGGTCTATAGTCGGGGAGCTGTTTTTT
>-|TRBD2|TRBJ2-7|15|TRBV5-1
CASSPLTSGIYEQYF
TGCGCCAGCAGCCCCTTGACTAGCGGGATCTACGAGCAGTACTTC
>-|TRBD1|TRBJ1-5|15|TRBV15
CATSRGDRDHQPQHF
TGTGCCACCAGCAGAGGGGACAGGGATCATCAGCCCCAGCATTTT
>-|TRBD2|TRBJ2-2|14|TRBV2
CAAKAGVLGGELFF
TGTGCAGCAAAAGCGGGGGTGCTCGGCGGGGAGCTGTTTTTT
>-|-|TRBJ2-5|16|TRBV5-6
CASSLGWTDIQETQYF
TGTGCCAGCAGCTTGGGTTGGACAGACATTCAAGAGACCCAGTACTTC
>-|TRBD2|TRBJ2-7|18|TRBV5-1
CASSSGGLAGLGSYEQYF
TGCGCCAGCAGCTCCGGGGGACTAGCGGGGCTGGGTTCCTACGAGCAGTACTTC
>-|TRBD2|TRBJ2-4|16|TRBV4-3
CASSQRRFEAGDTQYF
TGCGCCAGCAGCCAACGTCGATTTGAAGCGGGAGACACTCAGTACTTC
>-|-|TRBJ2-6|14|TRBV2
CASSLPSGANVLTF
TGTGCCAGCAGCCTCCCCTCTGGGGCCAACGTCCTGACTTTC
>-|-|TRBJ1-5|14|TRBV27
CASSPRGSNQPQHF
TGTGCCAGCAGTCCAAGGGGTAGCAATCAGCCCCAGCATTTT
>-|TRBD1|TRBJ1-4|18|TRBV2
CASSDRQGALATNEKLFF
TGTGCCAGCAGCGACCGACAGGGGGCTCTTGCAACTAATGAAAAACTGTTTTTT
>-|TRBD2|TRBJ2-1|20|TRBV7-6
CASSPTSPSGRLGGRNEQFF
TGTGCCAGCAGCCCAACAAGTCCTAGCGGGAGGTTGGGGGGTAGGAATGAGCAGTTCTTC
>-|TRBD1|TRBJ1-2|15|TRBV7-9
CASSFWGGTGDGYTF
TGTGCCAGCAGCTTCTGGGGAGGGACAGGGGATGGCTACACCTTC
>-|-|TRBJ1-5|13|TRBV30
CAWSQDTDQPQHF
TGTGCCTGGAGTCAGGACACGGATCAGCCCCAGCATTTT
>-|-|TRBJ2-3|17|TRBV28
CASSLPPPVQSTDTQYF
TGTGCCAGCAGTTTGCCCCCCCCCGTCCAGAGCACAGATACGCAGTATTTT
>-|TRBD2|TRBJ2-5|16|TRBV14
CASSQFRLAVQGTQYF
TGTGCCAGCAGCCAGTTTCGACTAGCGGTCCAAGGGACCCAGTACTTC
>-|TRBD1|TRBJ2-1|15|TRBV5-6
CASSLGQGHYNEQFF
TGTGCCAGCAGCTTGGGACAGGGGCACTACAATGAGCAGTTCTTC
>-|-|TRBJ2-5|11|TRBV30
CAWSPGVTQYF
TGTGCCTGGAGCCCCGGGGTGACCCAGTACTTC